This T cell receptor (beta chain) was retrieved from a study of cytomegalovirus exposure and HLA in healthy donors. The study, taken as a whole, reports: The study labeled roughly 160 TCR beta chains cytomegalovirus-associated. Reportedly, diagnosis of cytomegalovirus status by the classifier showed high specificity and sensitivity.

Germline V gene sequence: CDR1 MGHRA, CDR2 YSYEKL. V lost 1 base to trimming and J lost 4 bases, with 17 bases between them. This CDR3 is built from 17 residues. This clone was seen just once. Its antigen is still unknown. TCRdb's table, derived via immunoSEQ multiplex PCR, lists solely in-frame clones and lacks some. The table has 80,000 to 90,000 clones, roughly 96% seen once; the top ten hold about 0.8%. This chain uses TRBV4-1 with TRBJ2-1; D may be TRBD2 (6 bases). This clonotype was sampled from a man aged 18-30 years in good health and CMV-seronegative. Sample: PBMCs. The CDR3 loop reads CASSQVEGGTIYNEQFF. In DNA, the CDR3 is TGCGCCAGCAGCCAAGTTGAGGGAGGAACAATTTACAATGAGCAGTTCTTC.